The source of this TCR beta chain is a study of PD-L1 blockade in urothelial cancer. Overall study context: Study patients had been treated with 0 to 3 previous chemotherapy regimens.

The assay was immunoSEQ multiplex PCR, and TCRdb's table has in-frame clones only and misses some. The table records about 84,000 clones, more than 75% of them present only once. Patients yielded 1 to 8 samples each, pretreatment and on-treatment. V gave up 6 bases and J gave up 6 bases, with 15 bases separating them. This CDR3 region has 13 residues. The germline CDR1 and CDR2 sequences are KGHSH and LQKENI. This clonotype was sampled from a man between 65 and 79 years old with urothelial cancer. This chain connects TRBV18 to TRBJ2-7, with D possibly being TRBD2 (5 bases). Sequenced material: PBMCs, taken around atezolizumab (anti-PD-L1) treatment. CDR3 DNA sequence: TGTGCCAGCTCCTCCAATCGGGATCGCGAGCAGTACTTC. Translation gives CASSSNRDREQYF.